The rows below give T cell receptor beta chains drawn from one sample of a study of response to subunit inactivated influenza vaccine. TCRdb ran MiXCR on the RT-PCR reads and lists one entry per CDR3 protein. Of more than 450,000 distinct CDR3 sequences in the sample, about 8% are singletons; the top ten hold 10% to 15%. The sequencing used PBMCs from blood, collected roughly 24 months after vaccination. These receptors were collected from a man aged 45 to 70 who received an inactivated influenza vaccine. Each CDR3 is given with its conserved first and last residue. Fields, in order: J gene, D gene, clone size, V gene, CDR3 DNA, CDR3 protein. A D gene is named only where the DNA matches it firmly. Clone size is given for some rows only: seen once, a few or many times, or a class if the clone is expanded.

TRBJ2-7 | . | few | TRBV6-5 | TGTGCCAGCAGTAACAAGCCCAGGGAGGACGAGCAGTACTTC | CASSNKPREDEQYF
TRBJ2-3 | TRBD2 | few | TRBV20-1 | TGCAGTGCTCCCGGTCTAGCGGGAGGCGCAGATACGCAGTATTTT | CSAPGLAGGADTQYF
TRBJ1-4 | TRBD1 | . | TRBV4-1 | TGCGCCAGCAGCCAACCCACAGGGGACGCTGAAAAACTGTTTTTT | CASSQPTGDAEKLFF
TRBJ2-5 | TRBD2 | many | TRBV20-1 | TGCAGTGCCCTCGGGGGGGCCTTGGAGACCCAGTACTTC | CSALGGALETQYF
TRBJ2-7 | . | once | TRBV28 | TGTGCCAGCACCAAAGCAGGGCCCCTGATGTTGTACGAGCAGTACTTC | CASTKAGPLMLYEQYF
TRBJ2-7 | TRBD2 | many | TRBV5-4 | TGTGCCAGCAGCTCCCCCGGACTAGGATCGTACGAGCAGTACTTC | CASSSPGLGSYEQYF
TRBJ1-1 | . | few | TRBV19 | TGTGCCAGTAGTCGGATCGGGGGGGCGAGGAACACTGAAGCTTTCTTT | CASSRIGGARNTEAFF
TRBJ2-7 | TRBD1 | many | TRBV10-3 | TGTGCCCCACTGGACAGGGGGCACTACGAGCAGTACTTC | CAPLDRGHYEQYF
TRBJ2-7 | TRBD2 | . | TRBV20-1 | TGCAGTGCTGGGCAGGGGCTAGCGGGAACCTACGAGCAGTACTTC | CSAGQGLAGTYEQYF
TRBJ1-5 | . | many | TRBV6-1 | TGTGCCAGCAGCCCCCTGCCCGGGGATAGCAATCAGCCCCAGCATTTT | CASSPLPGDSNQPQHF
TRBJ2-1 | TRBD1 | many | TRBV7-7 | TGTGCTAGCAGCCTGGGACAGGGGGCGTATGAGCAGTTCTTC | CASSLGQGAYEQFF
TRBJ2-1 | . | . | TRBV12-5 | TGTGCTAGTGGTTTGGAGACAGGATCCTACAATGAGCAGTTCTTC | CASGLETGSYNEQFF
TRBJ1-6 | TRBD1 | many | TRBV11-2 | TGTGCCAGCAGCCCCGGGACAGGGGGGACCTATAATTCACCCCTCCACTTT | CASSPGTGGTYNSPLHF
TRBJ2-7 | . | . | TRBV20-1 | TGCAGTGCTAGTTGGCAGGCCCGGGGGGAGCAGTACTTC | CSASWQARGEQYF
TRBJ2-1 | . | few | TRBV7-2 | TGTGCCAGCAGCTTAGAGGAGAGGATCGGGTTCTTC | CASSLEERIGFF
TRBJ1-6 | TRBD1 | few | TRBV12-3/TRBV12-4 | TGTGCCAGCAGTCAAGGACAGGGCCTTAATTCACCCCTCCACTTT | CASSQGQGLNSPLHF
TRBJ2-5 | TRBD2 | few | TRBV7-8 | TGTGCCAGCAGCACTCCTAGCGGGGGGTCTCGCCAAGAGACCCAGTACTTC | CASSTPSGGSRQETQYF
TRBJ2-1 | TRBD1 | . | TRBV29-1 | TGCAGCGTTCCGGACAGGGCGGATGAGCAGTTCTTC | CSVPDRADEQFF
TRBJ2-1 | TRBD1 | . | TRBV5-7 | TGTGCCAGCAGCCCGCCCCGACAGGGGGTGAGCAATGAGCAGTTCTTC | CASSPPRQGVSNEQFF
TRBJ2-3 | TRBD2 | many | TRBV24-1 | TGTGCCACCAGTGAACTAGCGGACCGCACAGATACGCAGTATTTT | CATSELADRTDTQYF
TRBJ2-3 | . | many | TRBV25-1 | TGTGCCAGCACCGAAGGGTCCGCAAGCACAGATACGCAGTATTTT | CASTEGSASTDTQYF
TRBJ2-2 | TRBD1 | many | TRBV5-8 | TGTGCCAGCAGCTACACCGGGACAGTGAACACCGGGGAGCTGTTTTTT | CASSYTGTVNTGELFF
TRBJ2-7 | . | . | TRBV4-2 | TGTGCCAGCAGCCAAGCTGGGGGGGGGCCTTACGAGCAGTACTTC | CASSQAGGGPYEQYF
TRBJ2-2 | . | . | TRBV11-3 | TGTGCCAGCAGCCCCGACAACACCGGGGAGCTGTTTTTT | CASSPDNTGELFF
TRBJ2-3 | . | . | TRBV5-1 | TGCGCCAGCAGCTTGGCCGAGGTGGAGGGTACGCAGTATTTT | CASSLAEVEGTQYF
TRBJ1-2 | . | . | TRBV19 | TGTGCCAGTAGATCGACGGACAACTATGGCTACACCTTC | CASRSTDNYGYTF
TRBJ1-1 | . | many | TRBV29-1 | TGCAGCGCCGGGTTACGGAACACTGAAGCTTTCTTT | CSAGLRNTEAFF
TRBJ2-3 | TRBD2 | few | TRBV5-1 | TGCGCCAGCAACGCAGCGGGAGGGCTGACAGATACGCAGTATTTT | CASNAAGGLTDTQYF
TRBJ2-7 | . | many | TRBV20-1 | TGCAGTGCTAGAGTTGCTACACACTCCTACGAGCAGTACTTC | CSARVATHSYEQYF
TRBJ2-1 | . | few | TRBV9 | TGTGCCAGCTCCCCGGGAGATGATAATGAGCAGTTCTTC | CASSPGDDNEQFF
TRBJ2-1 | TRBD2 | . | TRBV11-2 | TGTGCCAGCAGACCTTCTAGCGGGGCCTACAATGAGCAGTTCTTC | CASRPSSGAYNEQFF
TRBJ2-1 | TRBD2 | many | TRBV12-3/TRBV12-4 | TGTGCCAGCAGTCCTACTAGCGGGAGTTTCGGTGAGCAGTTCTTC | CASSPTSGSFGEQFF
TRBJ2-6 | TRBD1 | few | TRBV24-1 | TGTGCCACCAGTGAGGTCCCGGGACAGGGAACCGGGGCCAACGTCCTGACTTTC | CATSEVPGQGTGANVLTF
TRBJ2-7 | . | . | TRBV6-1 | TGTGCCAGCAGAACCCACAGGGAAACTCACGAGCAGTACTTC | CASRTHRETHEQYF
TRBJ2-3 | . | many | TRBV5-1 | TGCGCCAGCAGCATTAGCGGAAGCACAGATACGCAGTATTTT | CASSISGSTDTQYF
TRBJ2-5 | . | . | TRBV3-1 | TGTGCCAGCAGCCAGCGAGACGGCCCCCAGTACTTC | CASSQRDGPQYF
TRBJ2-4 | TRBD2 | . | TRBV7-2 | TGTGCCAGCAGCTTGACTAGCGGGGGGGCTCCAAACATTCAGTACTTC | CASSLTSGGAPNIQYF
TRBJ2-1 | TRBD2 | few | TRBV9 | TGTGCCAGCAGCGGTGGCTGGGCGGGAGGACCCAATGAGCAGTTCTTC | CASSGGWAGGPNEQFF
TRBJ1-2 | . | . | TRBV25-1 | TGTGCCAGGAGTGAATCCGGGGGGAACAACTATGGCTACACCTTC | CARSESGGNNYGYTF
TRBJ2-4 | . | . | TRBV25-1 | TGTGCCAGCTCAACGGGCAGGGCCAAAAACATTCAGTACTTC | CASSTGRAKNIQYF
TRBJ2-3 | . | . | TRBV7-2 | TGTGCCAGCAGCATGGCCTCTAGCACAGATACGCAGTATTTT | CASSMASSTDTQYF
TRBJ2-4 | TRBD2 | few | TRBV4-1 | TGCGCCAGCAGCCAAGTCGGACTAGCGGGGGGGCGGGGCAAAAACATTCAGTACTTC | CASSQVGLAGGRGKNIQYF
TRBJ2-5 | TRBD1 | . | TRBV24-1 | TGTGCCACCAGTGATTCTGGGACAGGGTCGGGAGAGACCCAGTACTTC | CATSDSGTGSGETQYF
TRBJ1-1 | . | . | TRBV7-9 | TGTGCCAGCAGCTGGACTAAGGGTTCAGCTTTCTTT | CASSWTKGSAFF
TRBJ2-7 | TRBD2 | . | TRBV29-1 | TGCAGCGCCGGGACTAGCGGCTACGAGCAGTACTTC | CSAGTSGYEQYF
TRBJ2-3 | TRBD2 | many | TRBV7-9 | TGTGCCAGCAGCCGCCTGGGAGGGGCCACAGATACGCAGTATTTT | CASSRLGGATDTQYF
TRBJ2-7 | TRBD2 | many | TRBV7-9 | TGTGCCAGCAGCTTAGATATCGGGGGGGGAGGCTACGAGCAGTACTTC | CASSLDIGGGGYEQYF
TRBJ2-3 | TRBD2 | few | TRBV15 | TGTGCCACCAGCAGACCGACTAGCGGGAGGGCCCCGGATACGCAGTATTTT | CATSRPTSGRAPDTQYF
TRBJ2-7 | TRBD1 | . | TRBV19 | TGTGCCAGTAGTATAGGAGCCCCAGGACAGGGGCCTTACGAGCAGTACTTC | CASSIGAPGQGPYEQYF
TRBJ2-1 | TRBD2 | . | TRBV24-1 | TGTGCCACCAGTGATCCCCGGACTAGCGTGGGGGGTGGCGCCTACAATGAGCAGTTCTTC | CATSDPRTSVGGGAYNEQFF
TRBJ2-7 | . | . | TRBV7-2 | TGTGCCAGCAGCTCGGCAGACTACGAGCAGTACTTC | CASSSADYEQYF
TRBJ2-1 | TRBD2 | many | TRBV30 | TGTGCCTGGAGTCCGGGACTAGTGGTTGAGCAGTTCTTC | CAWSPGLVVEQFF
TRBJ1-5 | . | few | TRBV5-1 | TGCGCCAGCAGCTTGGACCCTGATCAGCCCCAGCATTTT | CASSLDPDQPQHF
TRBJ2-5 | TRBD2 | few | TRBV7-8 | TGTGCCAGCAGCTCTATGACTAGCTTTGGCGAGACCCAGTACTTC | CASSSMTSFGETQYF